Listed below are T cell receptor beta chains from one sample, sequenced in a study of graft-versus-host responses after intestinal transplantation. No antigen has been assigned to these receptors. Data came from immunoSEQ multiplex PCR; TCRdb stores just in-frame clones and leaves some out. Of roughly 100,000 clones listed, 80% to 95% are singletons. The sequences come from unstimulated CD8+ T cells sorted from spleen or lymph node cells, collected before intestinal transplant. All receptors derive from a human donor who received an intestinal transplant. CDR3s include the opening cysteine and the closing phenylalanine or tryptophan. The D gene is left open where the match is weak. Size is omitted from some rows. Given values are once, few, many or a class for expanded clones.

d_call j_call clone_size v_call cdr3_nt cdr3_aa
. TRBJ1-1 . TRBV6-6 TGTGCCAGCAGTTCCTCGGATCCGACCGAAGCTTTCTTT CASSSSDPTEAFF
. TRBJ1-6 once TRBV4-1 TGCGCCAGCAGCCAAGACGCGATGCGGGGTAATTCACCCCTCCACTTT CASSQDAMRGNSPLHF
. TRBJ2-1 . TRBV19 TGTGCCAGTAGTAGTCGGGGAGCGTGGGATGAGCAGTTCTTC CASSSRGAWDEQFF
TRBD1 TRBJ2-7 . TRBV2 TGTGCCAGCAGGCCACCGGACAGGACCTACGAGCAGTACTTC CASRPPDRTYEQYF
TRBD1 TRBJ2-1 . TRBV9 TGTGCCAGCAGCGCCAGGACAGGGGCCCACAATGAGCAGTTCTTC CASSARTGAHNEQFF
. TRBJ1-1 once TRBV5-1 TGCGCCAGCAGCTTGTCGGGGGTAGCTTTCTTT CASSLSGVAFF
. TRBJ2-1 . TRBV4-1 TGCGCCAGCAGCCTCGCTAAGGGGTATGACAATGAGCAGTTCTTC CASSLAKGYDNEQFF
TRBD1 TRBJ2-7 . TRBV4-1 TGCGCCAGCAGCCAGGAGACAGGGGGGTGGTCTTACGAGCAGTACTTC CASSQETGGWSYEQYF
TRBD1 TRBJ1-1 once TRBV7-6 TGTGCCAGCTCCCTCTCAGGGGGTAACACTGAAGCTTTCTTT CASSLSGGNTEAFF
TRBD2 TRBJ2-5 . TRBV11-2 TGTGCCAGCAGCTTAGGGGCGGGGGGGCCCGAAAAGACCCAGTACTTC CASSLGAGGPEKTQYF
. TRBJ2-3 . TRBV7-6 TGTGCCAGCAGCTTAGCTTTGGACCCCGCAGATACGCAGTATTTT CASSLALDPADTQYF
. TRBJ2-7 . TRBV6-1 TGTGCCAGCAGTTTCCGGGACGTCGAATTGGACGAGCAGTACTTC CASSFRDVELDEQYF
. TRBJ1-6 . TRBV6-6 TGTGCCAGCAGTTACGTACTCCGGAATAATTCACCCCTCCACTTT CASSYVLRNNSPLHF
. TRBJ2-1 once TRBV5-5 TGTGCCAGCAGCTTGGAGGACTTCGGCAATGAGCAGTTCTTC CASSLEDFGNEQFF
. TRBJ2-2 . TRBV30 TGTGCCCACCGGGACACTTACACCGGGGAGCTGTTTTTT CAHRDTYTGELFF
TRBD1 TRBJ1-5 . TRBV27 TGTGCCAGCGGCCCCCGGACAGGGGTTAATCAGCCCCAGCATTTT CASGPRTGVNQPQHF
TRBD2 TRBJ2-2 . TRBV9 TGTGCCAGCAGCGTAGGGGAGGGTAAGGACACCGGGGAGCTGTTTTTT CASSVGEGKDTGELFF
. TRBJ1-1 . TRBV4-1 TGCGCCAGCAGCCAAGCGGGCAGGGACACTGAAGCTTTCTTT CASSQAGRDTEAFF
. TRBJ2-1 . TRBV5-1 TGCGCCAGCAGCTTGAATTATGAGCAGTTCTTC CASSLNYEQFF
. TRBJ2-5 . TRBV7-9 TGTGCCAGCAGCTGGAGAACGGAGACCCAGTACTTC CASSWRTETQYF
. TRBJ2-7 . TRBV29-1 TGCAGCGGCAGGAGCTCCTACGAGCAGTACTTC CSGRSSYEQYF
TRBD1 TRBJ1-1 . TRBV7-9 TGTGCCAGCAGCTCGACAGGGAAGAACACTGAAGCTTTCTTT CASSSTGKNTEAFF
TRBD2 TRBJ2-1 . TRBV2 TGTGCCAGCAGAGCCCGTAGCGGGGGGGCCTTTAATGAGCAGTTCTTC CASRARSGGAFNEQFF
. TRBJ2-7 . TRBV5-4 TGTGCCAGCAGCTTGCAGGGGTCCTACGAGCAGTACTTC CASSLQGSYEQYF
. TRBJ1-2 . TRBV20-1 TGCAGTGGAAAGCCCTCTGGTGGCTACACCTTC CSGKPSGGYTF
. TRBJ1-5 . TRBV27 TGTGCCAGCAGTTTGTCGGTTAGCAATCAGCCCCAGCATTTT CASSLSVSNQPQHF
. TRBJ2-1 . TRBV10-3 TGTGCCATCAGTGAGCCAGGTCGAGGGGTGTATAACAATGAGCAGTTCTTC CAISEPGRGVYNNEQFF
. TRBJ2-1 . TRBV19 TGTGCCAGTAGTATTATCTCCCTTTCGCCTCGCTACAATGAGCAGTTCTTC CASSIISLSPRYNEQFF
. TRBJ2-1 . TRBV9 TGTGCCAGCAGCCCCCTCGGACCGGGGAGCCCCAATGAGCAGTTCTTC CASSPLGPGSPNEQFF
. TRBJ1-4 . TRBV30 TGTGCCTGGAGTGTAACCGGGGGCGGTGAAAAACTGTTTTTT CAWSVTGGGEKLFF
TRBD2 TRBJ2-1 . TRBV4-1 TGCGCCAGCAGCCCCAGGACTAGAGTATACAATGAGCAGTTCTTC CASSPRTRVYNEQFF
. TRBJ2-1 . TRBV12-5 TGTGCTAGTGCCCCCCGGACCTCGGGAAATGAGCAGTTCTTC CASAPRTSGNEQFF
. TRBJ2-7 . TRBV27 TGTGCCAGCAGTTTAGGGGGCCACGAGCAGTACTTC CASSLGGHEQYF
. TRBJ1-1 . TRBV4-1 TGCGCCAGCAGCCAAGATGGCAGCCCGAACACTGAAGCTTTCTTT CASSQDGSPNTEAFF
TRBD1 TRBJ2-1 . TRBV7-9 TGTGCCAGCAGCTCCAGGGGGCAGGGGGAGCAGTTCTTC CASSSRGQGEQFF
. TRBJ2-5 . TRBV10-3 TGTGCCATCAGTGAGTTCCCCTTTGACAGCAAAGAGACCCAGTACTTC CAISEFPFDSKETQYF
. TRBJ1-1 . TRBV4-1 TGCGCCAGCAGCCAAGCAGGGGATGCCACTGAAGCTTTCTTT CASSQAGDATEAFF
. TRBJ2-7 . TRBV18 TGTGCCAGCTCACCACCTGCCTTCTACGAGCAGTACTTC CASSPPAFYEQYF
TRBD1 TRBJ1-2 . TRBV4-1 TGCGCCAGCAGCCAAGAAGAGGGACAGGGCCTCTATGGCTACACCTTC CASSQEEGQGLYGYTF
TRBD1 TRBJ1-2 . TRBV7-9 TGTGCCAGCAGCTTAGGGACAGGGACCTTCTATGGCTACACCTTC CASSLGTGTFYGYTF
TRBD1 TRBJ1-1 . TRBV19 TGTGCCACCCTAGGGACAGGGTCGGGCACTGAAGCTTTCTTT CATLGTGSGTEAFF
. TRBJ1-5 . TRBV12-5 TGTGCTAGTGGTTTAGGGGTAAATCAGCCCCAGCATTTT CASGLGVNQPQHF
. TRBJ1-5 . TRBV4-1 TGCGCCAGCAGCCAAGGGAGCAATCAGCCCCAGCATTTT CASSQGSNQPQHF
TRBD1 TRBJ2-7 once TRBV6-5 TGTGCCAGCAGTCTTAACAGGGGCCACGAGCAGTACTTC CASSLNRGHEQYF
. TRBJ2-3 . TRBV11-2 TGTGCCAGCATACAATCCAGCCTAGGGGGAGTTGCCGCAGATACGCAGTATTTT CASIQSSLGGVAADTQYF
. TRBJ2-1 . TRBV7-8 TGTGCCAGCAGCTTAGTGGTGGACAAGTACAATGAGCAGTTCTTC CASSLVVDKYNEQFF
TRBD1 TRBJ1-1 . TRBV2 TGTGCCAGCAGCTTGACAGGGGAGAACACTGAAGCTTTCTTT CASSLTGENTEAFF
TRBD1 TRBJ1-1 few TRBV19 TGTGCCAGTAGCTGGACAGGTGAGAACACTGAAGCTTTCTTT CASSWTGENTEAFF
. TRBJ1-1 . TRBV19 TGTGCCAGTAGTATGACGAACACTGAAGCTTTCTTT CASSMTNTEAFF
. TRBJ2-1 . TRBV6-5 TGTGCCAGCAGTTACGAATTGGGGGTTGAGCAGTTCTTC CASSYELGVEQFF
TRBD1 TRBJ1-1 . TRBV4-1 TGCGCCAGCAGCCAACCGGGACAGGGTGAAGCTTTCTTT CASSQPGQGEAFF
. TRBJ2-1 . TRBV14 TGTGCCAGCAGCCAAGTCGGACAGTTCGCCAATGAGCAGTTCTTC CASSQVGQFANEQFF
TRBD1 TRBJ2-5 . TRBV7-2 TGTGCCAGCAGCCCGGGGACAGGCCTCCAAGAGACCCAGTACTTC CASSPGTGLQETQYF
. TRBJ2-5 . TRBV5-8 TGTGCCAGCAGCTTTTTCCCCGGGACGGGAGAGACCCAGTACTTC CASSFFPGTGETQYF
. TRBJ2-7 . TRBV7-9 TGTGCCAGCAGCTTAGCGGGGGGCGAGCAGTACTTC CASSLAGGEQYF
TRBD1 TRBJ1-2 . TRBV5-1 TGCGCCAGCAGCTCCGACCCTACAGGGGGATACTATGACTACACCTTC CASSSDPTGGYYDYTF
. TRBJ1-2 . TRBV10-3 TGTGCCATCAGTGAGACGGACCTCGCTAACTATGGCTACACCTTC CAISETDLANYGYTF